This paragraph reports one T cell receptor (beta chain). The data were obtained in a study of blood T cell repertoires in COVID-19. Turning to the study itself: Whether acute or convalescent, the COVID-19 samples came from the United States, Italy and Spain.

The CDR3 has 15 residues. Germline V lookup: CDR1 SEHNR, CDR2 FQNEAQ (reference sequence). Trimming cost V 5 bases and J 5 bases, with 18 bases left between them. Grouping used clinical history reported by participants in a survey and questionnaire. Measured with immunoSEQ multiplex PCR; TCRdb has only the in-frame clones, and not every one. The sample contains roughly 280,000 clones, approximately 92% of which appear only once. V gene TRBV7-9 combines with J gene TRBJ1-1; no definite D call. The TCR sequence derives from a woman in her late teens or twenties who had recovered from COVID-19. The sequenced material came from PBMCs or T cells enriched from blood (not recorded which). The CDR3 region is CASSPAGVANTEAFF. DNA of the CDR3: TGTGCCAGCAGCCCCGCAGGCGTGGCAAATACTGAAGCTTTCTTT.